This section outlines one T cell receptor (beta chain) sequence together with its context. The antigen is unknown. Only in-frame clones appear in the TCRdb table, and some are missing; sequencing was by immunoSEQ multiplex PCR. The sample holds under 10,000 clones, about 70% seen once. CDR1 and CDR2 from the germline V gene are LNHDA and SQIVND (reference sequence). The CDR3 has 14 amino acids. V lost 2 bases and J lost 4, with 11 bases in between. This sample was taken from a study of CD4+ T cells in melanoma. Study-wide results and caveats: A reported correlation linked neoantigen-specific CD4+ T cells to CD8+, macrophage and B cell function.

This clonotype was sampled from a human donor with melanoma. The sample was cells from a culture (not recorded whether cultured in vitro). The rearrangement uses TRBV19 and TRBJ2-5; D ambiguous. Written as DNA, the CDR3 is TGTGCCAGTAGTATACGCGTTGCTGGAGAGACCCAGTACTTC. Protein: CASSIRVAGETQYF.